This T cell receptor beta chain was documented in a study of blood T cells in healthy people across ages. Study-wide findings and caveats: Investigators treated diversity estimates from one million T cells as underestimates. Higher naive T cell percentage went strongly together with higher TCR beta diversity.

PCR was performed a second time for about 6 to 12 cycles using a sample-barcoded 5' primer and a J-beta primer mix. TCRdb independently ran MiXCR on the 5' RACE reads; one entry per CDR3 protein. The profile shows some 1,500,000 distinct CDR3 sequences, about 42% of them singletons. Concerning this clonotype: Antigen unknown.

Sequencing input: blood. This TCR came from a woman between 18 and 30 years old in good health.

CDR3 in DNA: TGTGCCAGTAGTGGAGCACTAGAGACAGATACGCAGTATTTT. Translation: CASSGALETDTQYF. The rearrangement links TRBV19 to TRBJ2-3, with D perhaps matching TRBD2 (5 bases). V was pared by 5 bases and J by 3 bases, with 12 bases between. The CDR3 is made up of 14 amino acids. CDR1 LNHDA and CDR2 SQIVND come from the germline V gene (reference sequence). Supplemented by reference TRBV19 and TRBJ2-3, the full variable domain reads DGGITQSPKYLFRKEGQNVTLSCEQNLNHDAMYWYRQDPGQGLRLIYYSQIVNDFQKGDIAEGYSVSREKKESFPLTVTSAQKNPTAFYLCASSGALETDTQYFGPGTRLTVL.